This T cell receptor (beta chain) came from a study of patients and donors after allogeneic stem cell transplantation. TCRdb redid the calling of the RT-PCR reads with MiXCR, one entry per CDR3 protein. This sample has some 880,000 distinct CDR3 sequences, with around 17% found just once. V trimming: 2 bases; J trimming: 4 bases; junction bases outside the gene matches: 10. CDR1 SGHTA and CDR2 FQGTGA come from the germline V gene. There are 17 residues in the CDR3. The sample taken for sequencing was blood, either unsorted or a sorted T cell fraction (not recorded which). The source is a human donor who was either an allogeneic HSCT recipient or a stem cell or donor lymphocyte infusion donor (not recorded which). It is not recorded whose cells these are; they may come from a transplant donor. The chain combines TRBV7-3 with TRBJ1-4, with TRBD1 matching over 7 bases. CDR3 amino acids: CASSLGDRTGLNEKLFF. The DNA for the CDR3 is TGTGCCAGCAGCTTAGGGGATCGGACAGGTCTTAATGAAAAACTGTTTTTT.